This T cell receptor (beta chain) was observed in a study of PD-1 blockade in classical Hodgkin lymphoma. Overall study context: Patients were given intravenous nivolumab, 3 mg/kg, every 2 weeks. General study points: TCR diversity rose significantly by C4D1 in CD4+ but not CD8+ cells. Possibly reflecting disease activity or prior therapy, repertoire differences have causes that remain undefined.

The CDR3 length is 14 residues. Germline CDR1 is MNHEY and CDR2 is SVGAGI. The V gene lost 7 bases and the J gene lost 4 bases, with 16 bases spanning the gap. There was relapse after autologous stem cell transplantation in every patient, and there was variation in brentuximab vedotin exposure. Best responses fell into complete response, partial response or progressive disease. The assay was immunoSEQ multiplex PCR, and TCRdb's table has in-frame clones only and misses some. The data contain 25,000 to 30,000 clones, approximately 72% of them singletons. Comment on this clone: Its antigen is not identified.

The gene calls are TRBV6-5 and TRBJ1-2; D perhaps matches TRBD1 (5 bases). The sample was peripheral blood mononuclear cells (PBMCs), taken before the second cycle of nivolumab. The sequence derives from a human donor with classical Hodgkin lymphoma. DNA of the CDR3: TGTGCCAGCACCACACCCTACGGGGGCTATGGCTACACCTTC. Translation: CASTTPYGGYGYTF.